The rows below give T cell receptor beta chains drawn from one sample of a study of blood T cell repertoires in COVID-19. TCRdb keeps only in-frame clones here, not all; method: immunoSEQ multiplex PCR. The sample has approximately 58,000 clones, approximately 82% seen once. The sample taken for sequencing was peripheral blood. These receptors came from a woman aged 55-70 years with acute or convalescent COVID-19. Each CDR3 is given with its conserved first and last residue. D genes are given only for firm matches. Clone size is stated in some rows and not others, as once, few, many or a class when expanded.

TRBV5-1	once	TRBJ1-1	.	TGCGCCAGCAGCTTGGACGGGCAGGGCACTGAAGCTTTCTTT	CASSLDGQGTEAFF
TRBV10-3	.	TRBJ1-5	.	TGTGCCATCAGTGAGTCTCTGGGCCATAGCAATCAGCCCCAGCATTTT	CAISESLGHSNQPQHF
TRBV4-2	.	TRBJ2-5	TRBD1	TGTGCCAGCAGCCAAGAGGGGACAGGGAAGGAGACCCAGTACTTC	CASSQEGTGKETQYF
TRBV24-1	few	TRBJ2-3	.	TGTGCCACCAGTGTAGCAGTAGCTAGCACAGATACGCAGTATTTT	CATSVAVASTDTQYF
TRBV20-1	.	TRBJ1-1	.	TGCAGTGCTAGTAGCGGTCATGAAGCTTTCTTT	CSASSGHEAFF
TRBV7-3	.	TRBJ2-5	.	TGTGCCAGCAGCCCTCTCGGGCGGGGACAAGAGACCCAGTACTTC	CASSPLGRGQETQYF
TRBV30	.	TRBJ1-5	.	TGTGCCTGGAGTGTACAGGACAATCAGCCCCAGCATTTT	CAWSVQDNQPQHF
TRBV12-3/TRBV12-4	.	TRBJ1-2	TRBD1	TGTGCCAGCAGTTTAGGAGGGACAGGGTTCTTC	CASSLGGTGFF
TRBV12-3/TRBV12-4	.	TRBJ2-5	.	TGTGCCAGCAGCCTCCGGAGGCGAGAGACCCAGTACTTC	CASSLRRRETQYF
TRBV6-1	.	TRBJ1-2	.	TGTGCCAGCAGTGAAGAAGCGATCCCAGGGTATGGCTACACCTTC	CASSEEAIPGYGYTF
TRBV10-3	.	TRBJ1-6	.	TGTGCCATCAGTGCACAGGACCCCTATAATTCACCCCTCCACTTT	CAISAQDPYNSPLHF
TRBV19	.	TRBJ2-1	.	TGTGCCAGTAGTATACGAGGGTACGGTACGCTTTCACCTGAGCAGTTCTTC	CASSIRGYGTLSPEQFF
TRBV6-1	.	TRBJ1-5	TRBD1	TGTGCCAGCAGTGCAACGTACAGGGGGGGAACTTATAGCAATCAGCCCCAGCATTTT	CASSATYRGGTYSNQPQHF
TRBV6-1	few	TRBJ1-6	TRBD1	TGTGCCAGCAGTGAAGGCCCACAGGGGTCCTCACCCCTCCACTTT	CASSEGPQGSSPLHF
TRBV3-1/TRBV3-2	.	TRBJ2-4	.	TGTGCCAGCAGCCCTACGAGCTTAGCCAAAAACATTCAGTACTTC	CASSPTSLAKNIQYF
TRBV4-2	.	TRBJ1-2	.	TGTGCCAGCAGCCAAGAAGGGGGGGCGCGGTATGGCTACACCTTC	CASSQEGGARYGYTF
TRBV24-1	.	TRBJ2-1	.	TGTGCCACCAGTGACCCGGGGACTCACAATGAGCAGTTCTTC	CATSDPGTHNEQFF
TRBV10-1	.	TRBJ2-3	.	TGCGCCAGCAGTGAGCGGAGAAGCACAGATACGCAGTATTTT	CASSERRSTDTQYF
TRBV2	.	TRBJ1-5	TRBD1	TGTGCCAGCGGGACAGGCGACTTGGGCAATCAGCCCCAGCATTTT	CASGTGDLGNQPQHF
TRBV9	once	TRBJ1-3	TRBD1	TGTGCCAGCAGCGTAGCCCCGGGACAGAGCTCTGGAAACACCATATATTTT	CASSVAPGQSSGNTIYF
TRBV9	once	TRBJ2-1	.	TGTGCCAGCAGCGTAGATATCGAGCAGTTCTTC	CASSVDIEQFF
TRBV10-1	few	TRBJ2-5	.	TGCGCCAGCAGTGAGGGGCAGGGGCGACAAGAGACCCAGTACTTC	CASSEGQGRQETQYF
TRBV7-2	.	TRBJ2-5	TRBD2	TGTGCCAGCAGCTTGGGACTAGCGGGGGGGACCCAGTACTTC	CASSLGLAGGTQYF
TRBV25-1	.	TRBJ1-1	.	TGTGCCAGCAGTGAAGCGTCCGGGACATGGAACACTGAAGCTTTCTTT	CASSEASGTWNTEAFF
TRBV5-4	.	TRBJ1-2	.	TGTGCCAGCAGCTTGGGCACATCTAACTATGGCTACACCTTC	CASSLGTSNYGYTF
TRBV18	.	TRBJ1-2	TRBD1	TGTGCCAGCTCACCAGGGACAGGTACTAACTATGGCTACACCTTC	CASSPGTGTNYGYTF
TRBV5-6	.	TRBJ2-7	TRBD1	TGTGCCAGCAGCTTGGGCACCGGGACAGGCGTGGACGAGCAGTACTTC	CASSLGTGTGVDEQYF
TRBV7-2	.	TRBJ1-6	.	TGTGCCAGCAGCTTAGTCCCTAGGAAGTATTCACCCCTCCACTTT	CASSLVPRKYSPLHF
TRBV5-6	.	TRBJ1-5	.	TGTGCCAGCAGCTTGAGGGGAATAAATCAGCCCCAGCATTTT	CASSLRGINQPQHF
TRBV27	.	TRBJ1-2	.	TGTGCCAGCAGTTCACCTGGACTCCTGGGTGGCTACACCTTC	CASSSPGLLGGYTF
TRBV3-1/TRBV3-2	.	TRBJ1-1	TRBD1	TGTGCCAGCAGCTCATCGGACAGGGAGGCTTTCTTT	CASSSSDREAFF
TRBV7-3	once	TRBJ2-3	TRBD2	TGTGCCAGCAGCTTCCGGGGGGGCGATGATACGCAGTATTTT	CASSFRGGDDTQYF
TRBV6-5	.	TRBJ2-7	TRBD1	TGTGCCGGAGGGGACAGGGACCACGAGCAGTACTTC	CAGGDRDHEQYF
TRBV4-2	once	TRBJ1-1	.	TGTGCCAGCAGCCACCCCCCGGGTAGCACTGAAGCTTTCTTT	CASSHPPGSTEAFF
TRBV19	.	TRBJ1-2	TRBD1	TGTGCCAGTAGTCTGAGGACAGGGGGAAGCCTCAGAAACTATGGCTACACCTTC	CASSLRTGGSLRNYGYTF
TRBV5-8	.	TRBJ1-6	.	TGTGCCAGCAGCTTTGAGTACGATTCACCCCTCCACTTT	CASSFEYDSPLHF
TRBV2	.	TRBJ1-2	.	TGTGCCAGCAGTAAGCTAGGGGGAACAGATGGCTACACCTTC	CASSKLGGTDGYTF
TRBV7-9	.	TRBJ2-7	TRBD1	TGTGCCAGCAGCTGGACAGGGGACGACTACGAGCAGTACTTC	CASSWTGDDYEQYF
TRBV9	.	TRBJ2-1	.	TGTGCCAGCAGCGTAGGCCCTATCAATGAGCAGTTCTTC	CASSVGPINEQFF
TRBV1	.	TRBJ2-5	.	TGCACCAGCAGCCAAGTTAAGGAGCTAGCGGGCCAAGAGACCCAGTACTTC	CTSSQVKELAGQETQYF
TRBV11-2	.	TRBJ2-5	.	TGTGCCAGCAGCTTAGAGAGAGAGACCCAGTACTTC	CASSLERETQYF
TRBV11-2	few	TRBJ1-1	TRBD1	TGTGCCAGCAGCCCTAACAGGGGGAACACTGAAGCTTTCTTT	CASSPNRGNTEAFF
TRBV5-1	.	TRBJ2-7	.	TGCGCCAGCAGCCAAGGGGACTACGAGCAGTACTTC	CASSQGDYEQYF
TRBV19	.	TRBJ2-4	.	TGTGCCAGTAGTACTCCCCCGCGGAGGGAGGCCAAAAACATTCAGTACTTC	CASSTPPRREAKNIQYF
TRBV19	.	TRBJ2-1	.	TGTGCCAGTGGCTTGGCGGTCCCGACCGGTGAGCAGTTCTTC	CASGLAVPTGEQFF
TRBV21-1	.	TRBJ2-1	.	TGTGCCAGCCGACGGACTTACAATGAGCAGTTCTTC	CASRRTYNEQFF
TRBV7-8	.	TRBJ1-5	.	TGTGCCAGCAGCTTCACAGATAGCAATCAGCCCCAGCATTTT	CASSFTDSNQPQHF
TRBV19	.	TRBJ1-1	.	TGTGCCAGTAGTATAGGGGCGAACACTGAAGCTTTCTTT	CASSIGANTEAFF
TRBV14	once	TRBJ2-5	.	TGTGCCAGCAGCCCCATACAGGCGCGCCAAGAGACCCAGTACTTC	CASSPIQARQETQYF